This TCR beta chain came from a study of cytomegalovirus exposure and HLA in healthy donors. About the study: Assignment to the Caucasian-associated ancestry cluster applied to 75% to 85% of the roughly 420 genotyped donors.

Notes on the study in general: About 87% or about 30% of the time was how often most TCR beta V segments were productive, according to an earlier analysis.

The V gene lost 6 bases and the J gene lost 5 bases, with 17 bases spanning the gap. Germline V lookup: CDR1 KGHSH, CDR2 LQKENI. There are 15 residues in the CDR3. The PCR ran on 60 Vbeta and 13 Jbeta primers. TCRdb's table, derived via immunoSEQ multiplex PCR, lists solely in-frame clones and lacks some. The sample shows fewer than 65,000 clones, more than 75% of them seen only once. This clone has only one observation. Its antigen is unknown. This clonotype originated in a young man in good health and CMV-seronegative. Sequencing was done on a sample of PBMCs. V and J are TRBV18 and TRBJ1-5; maybe TRBD1 (5 bases). The CDR3 DNA reads TGTGCCAGCTCGCCGCAGGGTGGGGAACATCAGCCCCAGCATTTT. It specifies CASSPQGGEHQPQHF.